Listed here are 5 T cell receptor beta chains from one sample, sequenced in a study of CD8 T cells in Susac syndrome. cDNA came from roughly 0.53 to 1 ug RNA primed by random hexamers. Each CDR3 protein gets one entry after TCRdb re-called the immunoSEQ multiplex PCR reads with MiXCR. The sample lists tens of thousands of distinct CDR3 sequences, roughly 90% occurring once. Sequencing used CD8+ T cells from PBMCs. The receptors derive from a human donor with multiple sclerosis.

CDR3 in amino acids: CASSLVDTDYGYTF. Written as DNA, the CDR3 is TGTGCCAGCAGTTTGGTCGACACGGACTATGGCTACACCTTC. This chain uses TRBV12-3 or TRBV12-4 with TRBJ1-2; D unclear. V lost 3 bases to trimming and J lost 3 bases, with 11 bases between them. The CDR3 runs to 14 residues.

The J gene is TRBJ1-1, the V gene TRBV28, with TRBD1 matching 7 bases. V lost 3 bases, J lost 6 bases, and 10 bases stayed unmatched. The CDR3 has 15 residues. CDR1 and CDR2 from the germline V gene are MDHEN and SYDVKM. The CDR3 reads CASSFRQGGRPEAFF. CDR3 bases: TGTGCCAGCAGTTTCCGGCAGGGGGGGAGACCTGAAGCTTTCTTT. Using reference TRBV28 and TRBJ1-1 for the parts outside the CDR3, the full variable domain is DVKVTQSSRYLVKRTGEKVFLECVQDMDHENMFWYRQDPGLGLRLIYFSYDVKMKEKGDIPEGYSVSREKKERFSLILESASTNQTSMYLCASSFRQGGRPEAFFGQGTRLTVV.

The CDR3 bases are TGTGCCAGCAGCTTAATATTTCCCAGGACAGGGCCACCCATGTACCCCACCTACGAGCAGTACTTC. The encoded protein is CASSLIFPRTGPPMYPTYEQYF. The chain joins TRBV11-2 to TRBJ2-7, with 8 bases matching TRBD1. Trimming removed 2 bases from V and 2 bases from J; junction bases left unmatched: 26. Germline CDR1 SGHAT, CDR2 FQNNGV. This CDR3 is built from 22 residues.

V usage is TRBV9 and J usage is TRBJ2-1; D is ambiguous. Germline CDR1 and CDR2: SGDLS and YYNGEE. With 4 bases removed from V and 2 bases from J, the gap between germline ends came to 7 bases. CDR3 length: 13 residues. The CDR3 region is CASSSPPYNEQFF. CDR3 sequence (DNA): TGTGCCAGCAGCTCCCCGCCCTACAATGAGCAGTTCTTC.

This clonotype has only one observation. The chain links TRBV7-9 to TRBJ2-5; D gene unclear. This CDR3 has 13 amino acids. The V end was cut by 6 bases, the J end by 0 bases, with 8 bases between. Germline CDR1 is SEHNR and CDR2 is FQNEAQ (reference sequence). CDR3 sequence (DNA): TGTGCCAGCAGGGGCGCTGACCAAGAGACCCAGTACTTC. Translated: CASRGADQETQYF.